This T cell receptor (beta chain) was documented in a study of blood T cell repertoires in COVID-19 (TCRdb year 2020). Regarding the complete study: Collaborator samples came from the United States, Italy and Spain and covered acute and convalescent phases of COVID-19. Nearly every sample came with metadata listing a de-identified subject ID, COVID-19 status, age in years and sex. Subjects who had been exposed to COVID-19, were actively infected with it, or had recovered from it provided the deeply sampled blood TCRbeta repertoires that made up the dataset. The prospective study material was composed of cDNA or gDNA derived from T cells, B-cell-depleted T cells, or PBMCs. Samples came from the ongoing ImmuneRACE study (first 160 participants) plus 1,254 subjects from 6 global collaborators. A freely available public database, intended as a resource for researchers studying the immune response to SARS-CoV-2, is where the repertoires were released. Where available, HLA class I and class II types were taken from metadata supplied by the sample provider and were not determined by assay-based typing.

TCRbeta CDR3 regions were amplified from genomic DNA by means of the immunoSEQ Assay, a bias-controlled multiplex PCR. For the original study's pipeline: The number of nucleated cells in each sample was estimated from the amplification of reference gene primers within the assay. To quantify the absolute abundance of each unique TCRbeta CDR3 rearrangement, sequence reads were collapsed and filtered. For each sample, productive Simpson clonality was calculated as the square root of Simpson's diversity index across productive rearrangements. Here the immuneACCESS table is served through TCRdb, limited to in-frame sequences with V and J called. Missing clones are a known gap in these copies; in checked studies unresolved V genes cover under half, and the rest lacks a known reason. V, J and clone size are those of that table, while D and trimming were read from the DNA. A total of some 260,000 clones appear in this sample, around nine tenths of them only once. The top ten clonotypes cover 10% to 13% of the sample.

One collaborating source in Seattle enrolled patients during active infection and followed them longitudinally through the course of disease. The collaborating institutions used their own protocols to collect whole blood in K2EDTA tubes. Collaborator samples were shipped for TCRbeta analysis as frozen whole blood, isolated PBMCs, or DNA extracted from either sample type. Overall results and qualifications from the work: The amount of clinical and demographic metadata varied by source and participant and was provided uncurated.

CDR3 length: 11 amino acids, cysteine to phenylalanine. Left in the record is the CDR3 DNA by itself, 33 bases read in frame from the first base. The V end loses 8 bases and the J end loses 5 bases, and a stretch of 12 bases separates them. The germline V gene (reference sequence) sets CDR1 to DFQATT and CDR2 to SNEGSKA. Comments on this clone: The specificity of this receptor is unknown. There are no base qualities to consult, and no much larger clone falls within one base.

The source material was peripheral blood. The receptor was isolated from a woman in her 70s with COVID-19, enrolled during active disease. Recombination joined TRBV20-1 with TRBJ2-5; the D gene cannot be named for sure. CDR3 reads: CSTPELETQYF. The DNA is as follows: TGCAGTACGCCGGAGTTGGAGACCCAGTACTTC.